This TCR beta chain was identified during a study of monozygotic twins with inflammatory bowel disease. Germline CDR1 and CDR2: LNHDA and SQIVND (reference sequence). CDR3 size: 14 residues. One entry per CDR3 protein, without DNA, is what TCRdb gives after re-calling the 5' RACE reads. Here the sample table reports approximately 200,000 distinct CDR3 sequences. This sequence joins TRBV19 and TRBJ1-1; there is no DNA to check the TCRdb D call of TRBD1. Sequenced: blood. This TCR derives from a human donor with ulcerative colitis or Crohn's disease, or a healthy co-twin of an affected twin (not recorded which). The CDR3 here is CASTPLDTNTEAFF. The whole variable domain, filled in from reference TRBV19 and TRBJ1-1, reads DGGITQSPKYLFRKEGQNVTLSCEQNLNHDAMYWYRQDPGQGLRLIYYSQIVNDFQKGDIAEGYSVSREKKESFPLTVTSAQKNPTAFYLCASTPLDTNTEAFFGQGTRLTVV.